The present T cell receptor (beta chain) was sequenced within a study of blood T cell repertoires in COVID-19. At the level of the study: Acute and convalescent COVID-19 specimens originated in the United States, Italy and Spain.

CDR1 is SGDLS, CDR2 YYNGEE, per germline. This CDR3 contains 13 residues. V lost 4 bases to trimming and J lost 0 bases, with 7 bases between them. Authors' methods: Amplification of reference gene primers provided the estimated nucleated cell counts. Data came from immunoSEQ multiplex PCR; TCRdb stores just in-frame clones and leaves some out. For V, J and clone size, that table is used; D and trimming come from the DNA. This sample yields under 200,000 clones, of which around 88% are seen a single time; around 19% belongs to the top ten. Material: peripheral blood. The gene calls are TRBV9 and TRBJ2-5, with D uncertain. This clonotype was sampled from an older woman who had recovered from COVID-19. CDR3 in DNA: TGTGCCAGCAGCCCCCTGTACCAAGAGACCCAGTACTTC. This gives the protein CASSPLYQETQYF.